Sequencing of this TCR beta chain was carried out in a study of blood T cell repertoires in COVID-19. V trimming: 4 bases; J trimming: 5 bases; junction bases outside the gene matches: 4. CDR1 and CDR2 (germline): SEHNR, FQNEAQ (reference sequence). CDR3 size: 15 residues. Some clones are missing from TCRdb's copy, which holds only in-frame ones; the method was immunoSEQ multiplex PCR. This table has roughly 100,000 clones, 75% to 90% appearing once. Sequenced sample: peripheral blood. J is TRBJ2-7 and V is TRBV7-9; 14 bases line up with TRBD2. The sequence was collected from a human donor in a cohort sampled during active COVID-19. The CDR3: CASSSGTSGGNEQYF. The CDR3 DNA reads as TGTGCCAGCAGCTCCGGGACTAGCGGGGGTAACGAGCAGTACTTC.